Listed below are T cell receptor beta chains from one sample, sequenced in a study of vaccination and CD4 T cells after COVID-19. Antigens of these TCRs are unknown. TCRdb called the PCR reads again in MiXCR, with one record for every CDR3 protein. The table records fewer than 15,000 distinct CDR3 sequences, approximately 44% of them present only once. Specimen: CD4+ T cells from blood, cultured in vitro. These receptor sequences come from a human donor who had recovered from COVID-19. Each CDR3 is given with its conserved first and last residue. The D gene is left open where the match is weak. Clone size is stated in some rows and not others, as once, few, many or a class when expanded.

D gene	V gene	clone size	J gene	CDR3 protein	CDR3 DNA
TRBD1	TRBV12-3/TRBV12-4	few	TRBJ1-5	CASSLGTGHNQPQHF	TGTGCCAGCAGTTTAGGGACAGGGCACAATCAGCCCCAGCATTTT
TRBD1	TRBV6-5	NA	TRBJ1-6	CASSYEGTGISSPLHF	TGTGCCAGCAGTTACGAAGGGACAGGGATAAGTTCACCCCTCCACTTT
NA	TRBV7-9	NA	TRBJ1-2	CASSLIVEGYTF	TGTGCCAGCAGCTTGATAGTTGAGGGCTACACCTTC
NA	TRBV20-1	NA	TRBJ1-5	CSASKGPSNQPQHF	TGCAGTGCTAGTAAGGGACCCTCTAATCAGCCCCAGCATTTT
NA	TRBV19	few	TRBJ1-2	CASSTQGDYGYTF	TGTGCCAGTAGCACCCAAGGTGACTATGGCTACACCTTC
NA	TRBV28	NA	TRBJ1-6	CASSLSGGGHSPLHF	TGTGCCAGCAGTTTATCCGGAGGAGGCCACTCACCCCTCCACTTT
TRBD1	TRBV27	few	TRBJ2-5	CASSPGQAIVTQYF	TGTGCCAGCAGCCCGGGACAGGCTATAGTGACCCAGTACTTC
NA	TRBV2	NA	TRBJ1-5	CASSDAQNSGNQPQHF	TGTGCCAGCAGTGACGCCCAGAACAGCGGCAATCAGCCCCAGCATTTT
TRBD2	TRBV19	once	TRBJ2-2	CASRGTTITGELFF	TGTGCCAGTAGGGGGACTACTATCACCGGGGAGCTGTTTTTT
NA	TRBV7-9	NA	TRBJ1-4	CASTQAGGWNEKLFF	TGTGCCAGCACCCAAGCGGGGGGGTGGAATGAAAAACTGTTTTTT
NA	TRBV6-2/TRBV6-3	NA	TRBJ2-3	CASSYGTGLLTDTQYF	TGTGCCAGCAGTTACGGGACGGGCCTCCTGACGGATACGCAGTATTTT
NA	TRBV11-3	NA	TRBJ2-7	CASSPRTSGYYEQYF	TGTGCCAGCAGCCCACGGACATCAGGATACTACGAGCAGTACTTC
TRBD1	TRBV5-4	NA	TRBJ1-1	CASRTDRQNTEAFF	TGTGCCAGCAGGACGGACAGGCAGAACACTGAAGCTTTCTTT
NA	TRBV21-1	few	TRBJ1-4	CAWGGTTNEKLFF	TGTGCCTGGGGTGGCACAACTAATGAAAAACTGTTTTTT
NA	TRBV4-1	NA	TRBJ2-1	CASSPKRPSIPYNEQFF	TGCGCCAGCAGCCCTAAAAGACCTAGCATCCCCTACAATGAGCAGTTCTTC
TRBD1	TRBV10-3	few	TRBJ1-2	CAISDDRGNYGYTF	TGTGCCATCAGTGATGACAGGGGGAACTATGGCTACACCTTC
TRBD2	TRBV19	NA	TRBJ2-1	CASSIVAGGPGQFF	TGTGCCAGTAGTATTGTAGCGGGAGGGCCCGGGCAGTTCTTC
NA	TRBV5-1	NA	TRBJ1-1	CASSPEDSSNTEAFF	TGCGCCAGCAGCCCCGAGGACAGCTCGAACACTGAAGCTTTCTTT
TRBD1	TRBV15	NA	TRBJ1-1	CATSRSTGTRNTEAFF	TGTGCCACCAGCAGATCGACAGGGACGAGGAACACTGAAGCTTTCTTT
NA	TRBV6-1	NA	TRBJ2-5	CASSESIRVPSETQYF	TGTGCCAGCAGTGAAAGTATCCGGGTTCCCTCGGAGACCCAGTACTTC
NA	TRBV5-8	NA	TRBJ2-5	CASGRRGGGTQYF	TGTGCCAGTGGTCGTCGGGGCGGCGGGACCCAGTACTTC
NA	TRBV27	few	TRBJ2-2	CASSGWTGELFF	TGTGCCAGCAGCGGGTGGACCGGGGAGCTGTTTTTT
TRBD1	TRBV5-1	NA	TRBJ1-2	CASSWGGDRANYGYTF	TGCGCCAGCAGCTGGGGTGGGGACAGGGCCAACTATGGCTACACCTTC
NA	TRBV11-2	NA	TRBJ2-5	CASSLKAQYQETQYF	TGTGCCAGCAGCCTTAAAGCCCAGTACCAAGAGACCCAGTACTTC
NA	TRBV5-1	NA	TRBJ1-2	CASSFMTGTQLSGYTF	TGCGCCAGCAGTTTCATGACCGGGACACAACTATCGGGCTACACCTTC
NA	TRBV11-2	NA	TRBJ2-5	CASSDTRQETQYF	TGTGCCAGCAGCGACACAAGACAAGAGACCCAGTACTTC
TRBD1	TRBV6-4	NA	TRBJ2-2	CASSARTGGTGELFF	TGTGCCAGCAGCGCAAGGACAGGGGGCACCGGGGAGCTGTTTTTT
NA	TRBV20-1	NA	TRBJ1-1	CSASLDEATEAFF	TGCAGTGCTAGCCTCGATGAGGCCACTGAAGCTTTCTTT
NA	TRBV15	few	TRBJ1-1	CATSRGGQTNTEAFF	TGTGCCACCAGCAGAGGGGGACAAACGAACACTGAAGCTTTCTTT
NA	TRBV12-3/TRBV12-4	NA	TRBJ2-1	CASRGGSFNEQFF	TGTGCCAGCAGGGGCGGGTCATTCAATGAGCAGTTCTTC
NA	TRBV29-1	NA	TRBJ1-2	CSASGISYYGYTF	TGCAGCGCTTCGGGAATTTCTTACTATGGCTACACCTTC
TRBD2	TRBV10-1	few	TRBJ2-7	CASGENRLGLAGAYEQYF	TGCGCCAGCGGGGAAAATCGCCTAGGACTAGCGGGAGCCTACGAGCAGTACTTC
TRBD2	TRBV20-1	NA	TRBJ2-3	CSARVGLAGDTQYF	TGCAGTGCTAGAGTTGGACTAGCGGGAGATACGCAGTATTTT
NA	TRBV24-1	NA	TRBJ1-2	CATSETGSGDGYTF	TGTGCCACCAGTGAAACGGGCTCAGGCGATGGCTACACCTTC
NA	TRBV12-3/TRBV12-4	NA	TRBJ2-7	CASSFQGGEQYF	TGTGCCAGCAGTTTCCAGGGTGGCGAGCAGTACTTC
NA	TRBV4-1	NA	TRBJ1-1	CASSQGREWVDTEAFF	TGCGCCAGCAGCCAAGGCCGAGAATGGGTGGACACTGAAGCTTTCTTT
NA	TRBV10-3	NA	TRBJ1-1	CAISGWPNTEAFF	TGTGCCATCAGTGGTTGGCCGAACACTGAAGCTTTCTTT
NA	TRBV7-2	NA	TRBJ1-5	CASSLNRRFRPQHF	TGTGCCAGCAGCTTAAATCGGCGGTTTAGGCCCCAGCATTTT
TRBD2	TRBV24-1	few	TRBJ2-5	CATRGGLAGHETQYF	TGTGCCACCAGGGGGGGGCTAGCGGGACACGAGACCCAGTACTTC
NA	TRBV7-3	NA	TRBJ1-3	CASGRGSGNTIYF	TGTGCCAGCGGGCGGGGGTCTGGAAACACCATATATTTT
TRBD1	TRBV3-1	NA	TRBJ2-2	CASTQRGRPGELFF	TGTGCCAGCACCCAAAGGGGGCGCCCCGGGGAGCTGTTTTTT
NA	TRBV24-1	NA	TRBJ2-3	CATSSTDTQYF	TGTGCCACCAGTAGCACAGATACGCAGTATTTT
TRBD1	TRBV11-3	few	TRBJ2-2	CASSRGQGAGGELFF	TGTGCCAGCAGCCGGGGACAGGGGGCGGGCGGGGAGCTGTTTTTT
TRBD1	TRBV20-1	NA	TRBJ1-2	CSAQTGDRYGYTF	TGCAGTGCCCAGACAGGGGATCGGTATGGCTACACCTTC